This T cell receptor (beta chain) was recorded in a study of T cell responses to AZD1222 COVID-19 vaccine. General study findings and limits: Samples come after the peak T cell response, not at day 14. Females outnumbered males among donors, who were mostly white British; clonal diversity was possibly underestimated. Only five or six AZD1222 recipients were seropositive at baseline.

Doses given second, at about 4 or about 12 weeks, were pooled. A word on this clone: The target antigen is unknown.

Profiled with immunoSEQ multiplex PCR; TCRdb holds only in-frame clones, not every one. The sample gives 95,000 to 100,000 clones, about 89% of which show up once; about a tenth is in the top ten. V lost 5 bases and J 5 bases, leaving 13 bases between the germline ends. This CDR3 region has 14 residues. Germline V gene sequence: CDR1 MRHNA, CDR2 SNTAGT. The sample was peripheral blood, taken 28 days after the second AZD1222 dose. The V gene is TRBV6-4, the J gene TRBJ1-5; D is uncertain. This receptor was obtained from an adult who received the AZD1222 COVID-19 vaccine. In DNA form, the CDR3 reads TGTGCCAGCAGTCCCGACCGGGGATATCAGCCCCAGCATTTT. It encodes CASSPDRGYQPQHF.